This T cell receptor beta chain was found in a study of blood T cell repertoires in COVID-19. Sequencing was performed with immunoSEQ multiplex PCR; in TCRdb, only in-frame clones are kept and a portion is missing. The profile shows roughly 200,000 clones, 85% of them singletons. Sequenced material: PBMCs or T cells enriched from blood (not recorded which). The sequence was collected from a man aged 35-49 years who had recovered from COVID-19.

The chain's CDR3 is CASSTRTGTENPGANVLTF. CDR3 nucleotide sequence: TGTGCCAGCAGCACACGTACTGGGACAGAAAATCCTGGGGCCAACGTCCTGACTTTC. This rearrangement joins TRBV9 to TRBJ2-6; 7 bases align to TRBD1. CDR3 length equals 19 residues. The V and J ends lost 4 bases and 2 bases, in that order; junction bases with no gene match: 15. Germline-derived CDR1 and CDR2 are SGDLS and YYNGEE.